The 12 T cell receptor beta chains in this list originate from one sample, sequenced in a study of shared clonotypes between healthy human individuals. TCRdb keeps only in-frame clones here, not all; method: immunoSEQ multiplex PCR. Of some 350,000 clones listed, under 80% are singletons. The specimen sequenced was memory CD4+ T cells sorted from blood. Subset in this sample: CD45RA-negative fraction. These receptors all stem from a young man in good health.

V usage is TRBV6-1 and J usage is TRBJ1-5; no reliable D call. V was pared by 5 bases and J by 2 bases, with 10 bases between. Germline V gene sequence: CDR1 MNHNS, CDR2 SASEGT. The CDR3 consists of 14 residues. The CDR3 DNA sequence: TGTGCCAGCAGTACCGGGATGGGCAATCAGCCCCAGCATTTT. Its translation: CASSTGMGNQPQHF.

This clone came up once. This rearrangement joins TRBV29-1 to TRBJ1-1; D is ambiguous. Germline CDR1 and CDR2: SQVTM and ANQGSEA. The CDR3 runs 11 residues. V lost 7 bases and J 4 bases, leaving 10 bases between the germline ends. The CDR3 is CSGNRGTEAFF. The CDR3 coding sequence is TGCAGCGGAAACCGGGGCACTGAAGCTTTCTTT.

DNA of the CDR3: TGTGCCACCAGCAGACCGGGACTTTCATACAATGAGCAGTTCTTC. Translation: CATSRPGLSYNEQFF. This sequence joins TRBV15 and TRBJ2-1; D is possibly TRBD2 (6 bases). CDR1 LNHNV and CDR2 YYDKDF come from the germline V gene (reference sequence). The CDR3 length is 15 residues. The V gene lost 2 bases and the J gene lost 4 bases, with 12 bases spanning the gap.

The chain uses TRBV27 and TRBJ2-7; 7 nucleotides agree with TRBD2. The CDR3 is made up of 13 amino acids. V shed 6 bases and J 3 bases; nucleotides not matched to a gene: 5. The germline V gene encodes CDR1 MNHEY and CDR2 SMNVEV (reference sequence). This CDR3 reads CASRAASGYEQYF. CDR3 DNA sequence: TGTGCCAGCAGGGCGGCTAGCGGCTACGAGCAGTACTTC.

This clone showed up just once. The chain couples TRBV18 to TRBJ2-5; weak D call: TRBD1 (5 bases). In germline, CDR1 is KGHSH, CDR2 LQKENI. V was clipped by 2 bases and J by 2 bases, with 12 bases between them. This CDR3 is 15 amino acids long. CDR3: CASSPISGLQETQYF. CDR3 coding DNA: TGTGCCAGCTCACCAATCTCAGGGCTTCAAGAGACCCAGTACTTC. Full variable domain (rest looked up from reference TRBV18 and TRBJ2-5): NAGVMQNPRHLVRRRGQEARLRCSPMKGHSHVYWYRQLPEEGLKFMVYLQKENIIDESGMPKERFSAEFPKEGPSILRIQQVVRGDSAAYFCASSPISGLQETQYFGPGTRLLVL.

This chain joins TRBV4-3 and TRBJ1-3; D gene ambiguous. V was shortened by 2 bases and J by 4 bases, with 15 bases between the two germline ends. Germline V gene sequence: CDR1 LGHNA, CDR2 YSLEER. There are 16 residues in the CDR3. The CDR3: CASSQSPGVEGNTIYF. The DNA for the CDR3 is TGCGCCAGCAGCCAAAGTCCCGGGGTCGAGGGAAACACCATATATTTT.

The chain is built from TRBV4-1 and TRBJ2-2; 10 nucleotides align to TRBD2. Losses at the gene ends were 1 base for V and 4 bases for J; bases not matched to a gene: 3. This CDR3 contains 16 residues. CDR1 and CDR2 (germline): MGHRA, YSYEKL. The CDR3: CASSQALAGRTGELFF. The CDR3 bases are TGCGCCAGCAGCCAAGCACTAGCGGGGCGCACCGGGGAGCTGTTTTTT.

The chain is built from TRBV11-2 and TRBJ2-2, with no clear D. Germline V CDR1 and CDR2: SGHAT, FQNNGV. This CDR3 comprises 15 residues. V was cut by 1 base and J by 3 bases, with 9 bases left in between. CDR3 sequence (DNA): TGTGCCAGCAGCTTAGGTCCAAGGGACACCGGGGAGCTGTTTTTT. It translates to CASSLGPRDTGELFF.

This chain connects TRBV2 to TRBJ1-2; D call uncertain. Germline V lookup: CDR1 SNHLY, CDR2 FYNNEI. This CDR3 comprises 12 residues. V was shortened by 7 bases and J by 5 bases, with 11 bases between the two germline ends. The CDR3 sequence is CASTRQDYGYTF. Written as DNA, the CDR3 is TGTGCCAGCACCCGACAAGATTATGGCTACACCTTC.

This clone showed up just once. The chain is built from TRBV5-1 and TRBJ1-3, with D possibly TRBD1 on 6 matching bases. Germline CDR1 SGHRS, CDR2 YFSETQ. The CDR3 runs to 14 residues. The germline V and J ends were trimmed by 3 bases and 3 bases, with 10 bases remaining between them. The CDR3 nucleotides are TGCGCCAGCAGCTCTACAGGGTTTGGAAACACCATATATTTT. Its translation is CASSSTGFGNTIYF.

V and J are TRBV5-6 and TRBJ2-3; 10 bases map to TRBD2. This CDR3 is built from 14 residues. The germline CDR1 and CDR2 sequences are SGHDT and YYEEEE. V trimming: 5 bases; J trimming: 14 bases; junction bases outside the gene matches: 14. The CDR3 protein is CASRPRTGTSVAYF. Written as DNA, the CDR3 is TGTGCCAGCAGACCGAGAACCGGGACTAGCGTTGCGTATTTT.

The chain couples TRBV9 to TRBJ2-7; D gene ambiguous. The V and J ends lost 3 bases and 1 base respectively, with 11 bases between them. Germline V gene lookup returns CDR1 SGDLS and CDR2 YYNGEE. The CDR3 runs 14 residues. CDR3 region: CASSANWQSYEQYF. The CDR3 nucleotides read TGTGCCAGCAGCGCGAACTGGCAGTCCTACGAGCAGTACTTC.